These T cell receptor beta chains were read from a single sample in a study of CD8+ T cells in alopecia areata. Sequencing used immunoSEQ multiplex PCR; TCRdb keeps in-frame clones, though not all of them. Here the sample spans approximately 100,000 clones, approximately 63% being singletons. The specimen comprised CD8+ T cells sorted from blood, sampled at approximately week 60, from a patient treated with tofacitinib. These receptors originate from a human donor with alopecia areata. CDR3s include the opening cysteine and the closing phenylalanine or tryptophan. Fields, in order: J gene, D gene, V gene, clone size, CDR3 protein, CDR3 DNA. D genes are given only for firm matches. Clone size is stated in some rows and not others, as once, few, many or a class when expanded.

j_gene: TRBJ1-2
d_gene: -
v_gene: TRBV5-6
abundance: few
CDR3aa: CASSLGRFYTF
CDR3nt: TGTGCCAGCAGCTTGGGGCGATTTTACACCTTC

j_gene: TRBJ1-1
d_gene: -
v_gene: TRBV13
abundance: -
CDR3aa: CASSYRGEAFF
CDR3nt: TGTGCCAGCAGCTATAGGGGTGAAGCTTTCTTT

j_gene: TRBJ1-5
d_gene: -
v_gene: TRBV27
abundance: -
CDR3aa: CASSLSRWDQPQHF
CDR3nt: TGTGCCAGCAGTTTAAGTCGCTGGGATCAGCCCCAGCATTTT

j_gene: TRBJ2-2
d_gene: TRBD1
v_gene: TRBV11-1
abundance: -
CDR3aa: CASSPRTGSFTGELFF
CDR3nt: TGTGCCAGCAGCCCGCGGACAGGGAGTTTCACCGGGGAGCTGTTTTTT

j_gene: TRBJ1-1
d_gene: TRBD1
v_gene: TRBV5-6
abundance: -
CDR3aa: CASSGATGENTEAFF
CDR3nt: TGTGCCAGCAGCGGGGCGACAGGGGAAAACACTGAAGCTTTCTTT

j_gene: TRBJ2-2
d_gene: -
v_gene: TRBV9
abundance: -
CDR3aa: CASSVSTATTGELFF
CDR3nt: TGTGCCAGCAGCGTTAGTACAGCGACCACCGGGGAGCTGTTTTTT

j_gene: TRBJ1-2
d_gene: -
v_gene: TRBV12-5
abundance: many
CDR3aa: CASGDTGVRGYTF
CDR3nt: TGTGCTAGTGGTGACACGGGGGTCAGGGGCTACACCTTC

j_gene: TRBJ2-2
d_gene: TRBD1
v_gene: TRBV11-2
abundance: once
CDR3aa: CASSLGFEGAGTGELFF
CDR3nt: TGTGCCAGCAGCTTAGGGTTTGAGGGGGCCGGCACCGGGGAGCTGTTTTTT

j_gene: TRBJ1-2
d_gene: -
v_gene: TRBV25-1
abundance: -
CDR3aa: CASSANPGVYGYTF
CDR3nt: TGTGCCAGCAGTGCTAATCCAGGGGTCTATGGCTACACCTTC

j_gene: TRBJ2-7
d_gene: -
v_gene: TRBV5-1
abundance: -
CDR3aa: CASSSDDYEQYF
CDR3nt: TGCGCCAGCAGCTCGGACGACTACGAGCAGTACTTC

j_gene: TRBJ1-1
d_gene: TRBD1
v_gene: TRBV5-1
abundance: -
CDR3aa: CASSSTTGLNTEAFF
CDR3nt: TGCGCCAGCAGCTCTACGACAGGGCTAAACACTGAAGCTTTCTTT